These 30 T cell receptor beta chains were sequenced from one sample in a study of blood T cell repertoires in COVID-19. Sequenced by immunoSEQ multiplex PCR; TCRdb stores in-frame clones only, minus some. The sample includes 150,000 to 200,000 clones, about 86% of them seen just once. Specimen: PBMCs or T cells enriched from blood (not recorded which). These TCRs come from a woman between 40 and 55 years old in a cohort exposed to, infected with or recovered from COVID-19 (not recorded which).

This chain uses TRBV27 with TRBJ2-6; 8 nucleotides line up with TRBD1. Germline-derived CDR1 and CDR2 are MNHEY and SMNVEV (reference sequence). CDR3 size: 17 residues. Trimming removed 7 bases from V and 0 bases from J; junction bases left unmatched: 8. The CDR3 is CASTPGTGFSGANVLTF. The CDR3 region has the DNA TGTGCCAGCACCCCCGGGACAGGTTTCTCTGGGGCCAACGTCCTGACTTTC.

The CDR3 protein is CASSLARGGGNSNQPQHF. The CDR3 DNA reads as TGTGCCAGCAGTTTAGCGAGGGGGGGTGGAAATAGCAATCAGCCCCAGCATTTT. The chain couples TRBV27 to TRBJ1-5; possibly TRBD1 for D (6 bases). Trimming removed 2 bases at V and 0 bases at J, with 17 bases between. The germline V gene has CDR1 MNHEY and CDR2 SMNVEV (reference sequence). The CDR3 is made up of 18 amino acids.

The rearrangement links TRBV4-2 to TRBJ2-7; possibly TRBD2 for D (6 bases). The CDR3 has 15 residues. Germline CDR1 and CDR2: LGHNA and YNFKEQ. V shed 3 bases and J shed 0 bases, with 12 bases lying between them. The CDR3, as DNA: TGTGCCAGCAGCCACGCTAGCGCCAGCTCCTACGAGCAGTACTTC. Translated, it gives CASSHASASSYEQYF.

This rearrangement joins TRBV11-2 to TRBJ2-3; no definite D call. Germline V CDR1 and CDR2: SGHAT, FQNNGV. Deletions cut 1 base from V and 2 bases from J, with 13 bases between. The CDR3 contains 16 residues. CDR3 sequence reads: CASSLVVSVITDTQYF. The DNA for the CDR3 is TGTGCCAGCAGCTTAGTGGTCAGCGTAATCACAGATACGCAGTATTTT.

The rearrangement joins TRBV11-3 to TRBJ1-2; D ambiguous. Trimming removed 1 base from V and 4 bases from J, with 16 bases in between. Germline lookup yields CDR1 SGHNT and CDR2 YENEEA. The CDR3 sequence is 16 residues long. CDR3 nucleotide sequence: TGTGCCAGCAGCTTAGCCCCGGCAAGCGGACTCTATGGCTACACCTTC. Protein sequence: CASSLAPASGLYGYTF.

The rearrangement links TRBV14 to TRBJ2-2, with TRBD2 matching over 12 bases. Germline CDR1 SGHDN, CDR2 FVKESK. V was pared by 0 bases and J by 4 bases, with 9 bases of the junction left unmatched. This CDR3 comprises 19 residues. This CDR3 is CASSQEDLAGGPGTGELFF. The CDR3 DNA reads as TGTGCCAGCAGCCAAGAGGATCTAGCGGGGGGGCCGGGCACCGGGGAGCTGTTTTTT.

The V gene is TRBV9, the J gene TRBJ2-1; possible D gene TRBD2, 5 bases. The germline CDR1 and CDR2 sequences are SGDLS and YYNGEE. V lost 0 bases and J lost 10, with 11 bases in between. CDR3 length equals 13 residues. The CDR3 DNA follows: TGTGCCAGCAGCGTAGAGGAAGGAGGCGAGCAGTTCTTC. Amino acid sequence: CASSVEEGGEQFF.

The CDR3: CASSQHPRSQETQYF. DNA for the CDR3: TGTGCCAGCAGCCAGCATCCAAGGAGTCAAGAGACCCAGTACTTC. The rearrangement links TRBV4-2 to TRBJ2-5, with D uncertain. Germline assignment: CDR1 LGHNA and CDR2 YNFKEQ. The germline V and J ends were trimmed by 3 bases and 2 bases, with 13 bases remaining between them. The CDR3 has 15 amino acids.

J is TRBJ1-2 and V is TRBV11-3, with D uncertain. This CDR3 contains 14 residues. Germline CDR1 is SGHNT and CDR2 is YENEEA. V was pared by 0 bases and J by 6 bases, with 11 bases between. CDR3 amino acids: CASSLDSPRHGYTF. The CDR3 region has the DNA TGTGCCAGCAGCTTAGATTCCCCCAGGCATGGCTACACCTTC.

The J gene is TRBJ1-3, the V gene TRBV5-6; D is undetermined. This CDR3 spans 13 amino acids. V dropped 0 bases and J dropped 3 bases, with 4 bases sitting between them. Germline CDR1 and CDR2: SGHDT and YYEEEE. CDR3 DNA: TGTGCCAGCAGCTTGGCGGGTGGAAACACCATATATTTT. This encodes CASSLAGGNTIYF.

The chain carries TRBV7-9 and TRBJ2-1; 15 positions match TRBD2. CDR1 SEHNR and CDR2 FQNEAQ come from the germline V gene (reference sequence). This CDR3 has 21 amino acids. V lost 5 bases, J lost 2 bases, and 16 bases stayed unmatched. CDR3 in DNA: TGTGCCAGCAGCATTCCGAGGACTAGCGGGAGGGCCATGACTGCCTACAATGAGCAGTTCTTC. Translated: CASSIPRTSGRAMTAYNEQFF.

This rearrangement joins TRBV6-1 to TRBJ1-2; no clear D gene. The CDR3 extends over 16 amino acids. The V end lost 1 base, the J end lost 3 bases, and 15 bases lay between the germline ends. Germline CDR1 MNHNS, CDR2 SASEGT. CDR3 in DNA: TGTGCCAGCAGTGAAGTCGGAGGGCGGTCATACTATGGCTACACCTTC. Protein product: CASSEVGGRSYYGYTF.

The rearrangement uses TRBV5-4 and TRBJ2-1; TRBD2 aligns across 7 bases. The CDR3 loop spans 14 amino acids. CDR1 and CDR2 from the germline V gene are SGHNT and YYREEE (reference sequence). V was pared by 4 bases and J by 7 bases, with 8 bases of the junction left unmatched. The CDR3 loop is CASSTPGGENEQFF. CDR3 coding DNA: TGTGCCAGCAGCACGCCGGGGGGAGAGAATGAGCAGTTCTTC. Complete variable domain (other parts from reference TRBV5-4 and TRBJ2-1): ETGVTQSPTHLIKTRGQQVTLRCSSQSGHNTVSWYQQALGQGPQFIFQYYREEENGRGNFPPRFSGLQFPNYSSELNVNALELDDSALYLCASSTPGGENEQFFGPGTRLTVL.

The chain joins TRBV5-1 to TRBJ1-2; D is unclear. V lost 1 base to trimming and J lost 2 bases, with 9 bases between them. The CDR3 length is 14 residues. Germline CDR1 is SGHRS and CDR2 is YFSETQ. In nucleotides, the CDR3 is TGCGCCAGCAGCTTGAGCGGCACCAACTATGGCTACACCTTC. This gives the protein CASSLSGTNYGYTF.

The CDR3 DNA reads as TGTGCCAGTAGTATACCCCGGCTAGCGGGAGACAATGAGCAGTTCTTC. Translation gives CASSIPRLAGDNEQFF. This chain connects TRBV19 to TRBJ2-1, with 10 bases identical to TRBD2. With V trimmed by 2 bases and J by 5 bases, 6 bases remained unmatched. Germline-derived CDR1 and CDR2 are LNHDA and SQIVND (reference sequence). This CDR3 comprises 16 residues. Supplemented by reference TRBV19 and TRBJ2-1, the full variable domain reads DGGITQSPKYLFRKEGQNVTLSCEQNLNHDAMYWYRQDPGQGLRLIYYSQIVNDFQKGDIAEGYSVSREKKESFPLTVTSAQKNPTAFYLCASSIPRLAGDNEQFFGPGTRLTVL.

This chain joins TRBV7-9 and TRBJ1-2, with 9 bases lining up with TRBD1. The CDR3 is 15 residues long. J lost 6 bases, V lost 6 bases, and 11 bases had no gene match. The germline V gene encodes CDR1 SEHNR and CDR2 FQNEAQ (reference sequence). The CDR3 sequence: CASSGQRTGDNGYTF. The CDR3 DNA follows: TGTGCCAGCAGTGGACAGAGGACAGGGGATAATGGCTACACCTTC.

This chain joins TRBV4-1 and TRBJ2-2; tentative D call: TRBD2 (6 bases). Germline CDR1 and CDR2: MGHRA and YSYEKL. Trimming removed 0 bases from V and 0 bases from J, with 14 bases in between. This CDR3 comprises 18 residues. DNA of the CDR3: TGCGCCAGCAGCCAAGATCATTTCACGGGAGCGAACACCGGGGAGCTGTTTTTT. Translating it yields CASSQDHFTGANTGELFF.

The gene calls are TRBV6-9 and TRBJ1-3; D might be TRBD1 (5 bases). Germline V gene sequence: CDR1 MNHGY, CDR2 SVAAGI. The CDR3 is 15 amino acids. V was clipped by 2 bases and J by 0 bases, with 8 bases between them. The CDR3 nucleotides are TGTGCCAGCAGTTATAGGGGTAGCTCTGGAAACACCATATATTTT. This translates into CASSYRGSSGNTIYF.

V is TRBV11-2 and J is TRBJ1-1, with D tentatively TRBD1 (6 bases). Germline V gene lookup returns CDR1 SGHAT and CDR2 FQNNGV. The CDR3 loop spans 13 amino acids. V lost 2 bases, J lost 5 bases, and 9 bases lay in between. The CDR3 nucleotides read TGTGCCAGCAGCTTACGGCAGGGGACTGAAGCTTTCTTT. Its translation: CASSLRQGTEAFF.

The V and J genes are TRBV21-1 and TRBJ2-1; the D call in the table, TRBD2, was not verified against the DNA. TRBV21-1 is an annotated pseudogene. This CDR3 comprises 17 residues. Written as DNA, the CDR3 is TGTGCCAGCAGCAAAGGTACTAGCGGGAGGGCCTACAATGAGCAGTTCTTC. Translating it yields CASSKGTSGRAYNEQFF.

This clone was detected once. The rearrangement links TRBV29-1 to TRBJ1-1; D is undetermined. CDR3 length: 11 residues. Trimming cost V 5 bases and J 7 bases, with 11 bases left between them. CDR1 SQVTM and CDR2 ANQGSEA come from the germline V gene. DNA for the CDR3: TGCAGCGTTTCCTGGGGAGTTGAAGCTTTCTTT. This sequence encodes CSVSWGVEAFF. The entire variable domain, with the rest obtained from reference TRBV29-1 and TRBJ1-1, is as follows: SAVISQKPSRDICQRGTSLTIQCQVDSQVTMMFWYRQQPGQSLTLIATANQGSEATYESGFVIDKFPISRPNLTFSTLTVSNMSPEDSSIYLCSVSWGVEAFFGQGTRLTVV.

This clone has just one count. The chain uses TRBV5-1 and TRBJ1-1; unclear D gene. The germline V gene encodes CDR1 SGHRS and CDR2 YFSETQ. The CDR3 has 13 amino acids. Trimming took 0 bases from V and 3 from J, leaving 6 bases between them. CDR3 coding DNA: TGCGCCAGCAGCTTGGATCTTGACACTGAAGCTTTCTTT. Protein sequence: CASSLDLDTEAFF.

The V and J genes are TRBV11-3 and TRBJ1-2; D is uncertain. The CDR3 contains 12 residues. The germline V and J ends were trimmed by 1 base and 3 bases, with 3 bases remaining between them. Germline CDR1 is SGHNT and CDR2 is YENEEA. CDR3 bases: TGTGCCAGCAGCTTAGGAGACTATGGCTACACCTTC. Protein: CASSLGDYGYTF.

V usage is TRBV7-8 and J usage is TRBJ2-7; 8 nucleotides align to TRBD1. Trimming at V came to 2 bases and at J to 7 bases, leaving 13 bases not matched to a gene. The germline CDR1 and CDR2 sequences are SGHVS and FQNEAQ. The CDR3 loop spans 16 amino acids. The CDR3 protein is CASSLLGQGGVVEQYF. The CDR3 DNA follows: TGTGCCAGCAGCTTACTAGGACAGGGAGGTGTTGTGGAGCAGTACTTC.

This clone showed up just a few times. The chain links TRBV2 to TRBJ1-1, with 8 bases lining up with TRBD1. Germline values: CDR1 SNHLY, CDR2 FYNNEI. This CDR3 spans 15 amino acids. The V gene end was trimmed by 5 bases and the J gene end by 0 bases; junction bases not matched to a gene: 5. In DNA form, the CDR3 reads TGTGCCAGCAGTTTGGGGGACAGGATGAACACTGAAGCTTTCTTT. Translation: CASSLGDRMNTEAFF.

V and J are TRBV6-5 and TRBJ1-1, with D hard to call. This CDR3 contains 13 residues. In germline, CDR1 is MNHEY, CDR2 SVGAGI. V lost 10 bases and J 3 bases, leaving 15 bases between the germline ends. Written as DNA, the CDR3 is TGTGCCACCCAGCGAGGGTCAGACACTGAAGCTTTCTTT. Translating it yields CATQRGSDTEAFF.

V is TRBV12-3 or TRBV12-4 and J is TRBJ2-1; 7 bases are a match to TRBD2. The J segment lost 12 bases and the V segment lost 2 bases, leaving 1 base of the junction unmatched. CDR3 length: 11 amino acids. CDR3 nucleotides: TGTGCCAGCAGTTTAAAGCGGGGGCAGTTCTTC. Amino acids: CASSLKRGQFF.

The chain couples TRBV19 to TRBJ1-2, with unresolved D. Trimming took 3 bases from V and 4 from J, leaving 12 bases between them. Looked up from germline, CDR1 is LNHDA and CDR2 is SQIVND (reference sequence). The CDR3 is made up of 14 amino acids. The CDR3 reads CASSIQPGSYGYTF. CDR3 in DNA: TGTGCCAGTAGTATTCAACCAGGATCCTATGGCTACACCTTC.

This chain uses TRBV14 with TRBJ1-2, with D possibly TRBD1 on 5 matching bases. Deletions cut 1 base from V and 4 bases from J, with 10 bases between. The CDR3 contains 14 residues. Germline assignment: CDR1 SGHDN and CDR2 FVKESK. Here the CDR3 DNA reads TGTGCCAGCAGCCAAGCAAGGGGAACCTATGGCTACACCTTC. Its translation is CASSQARGTYGYTF.

J is TRBJ2-7 and V is TRBV19; D is perhaps TRBD1 (7 bases). CDR1 and CDR2 from the germline V gene are LNHDA and SQIVND (reference sequence). The V and J ends lost 6 bases and 1 base respectively, with 13 bases between them. CDR3 length: 14 residues. CDR3 region: CASRLTGRSYEQYF. CDR3 DNA: TGTGCCAGTAGACTGACAGGGAGGTCCTACGAGCAGTACTTC.